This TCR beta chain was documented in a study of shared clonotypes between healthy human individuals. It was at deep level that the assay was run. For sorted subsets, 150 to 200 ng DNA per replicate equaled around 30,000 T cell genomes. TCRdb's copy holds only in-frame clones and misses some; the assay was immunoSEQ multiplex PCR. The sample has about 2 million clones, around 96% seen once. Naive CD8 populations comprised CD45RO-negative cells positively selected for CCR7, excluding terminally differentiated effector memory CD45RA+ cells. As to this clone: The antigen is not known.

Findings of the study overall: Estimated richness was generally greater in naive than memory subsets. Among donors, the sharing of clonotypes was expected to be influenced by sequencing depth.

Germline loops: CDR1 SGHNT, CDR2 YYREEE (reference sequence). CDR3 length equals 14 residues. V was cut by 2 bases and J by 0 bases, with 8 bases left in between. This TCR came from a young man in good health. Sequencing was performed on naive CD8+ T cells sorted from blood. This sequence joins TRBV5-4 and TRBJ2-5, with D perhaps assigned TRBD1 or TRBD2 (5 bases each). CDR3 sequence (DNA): TGTGCCAGCAGCTTACCGGGACACCAAGAGACCCAGTACTTC. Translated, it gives CASSLPGHQETQYF.